The rows below give T cell receptor beta chains drawn from one sample of a study of human T cells and chemical hapten exposure. One entry per CDR3 protein results from TCRdb running MiXCR on the RACE reads. The table has approximately 370,000 distinct CDR3 sequences, 5.5% seen once. The sample here was whole blood, taken in connection with sensitization to the hapten diphenylcyclopropenone (DPC). The receptors were gathered from a woman under 30 with alopecia areata. Some clones in this sample may be carry-over from other donors' samples. CDR3s leave out the opening cysteine and the closing phenylalanine or tryptophan. D genes are given only for firm matches.

NA	TRBV21-1	TRBJ2-1	ASSKFGGGHNEQF
TRBD1	TRBV20-1	TRBJ1-5	SVPQGDNQPQH
NA	TRBV11-1	TRBJ2-5	ASSPSGGVGETQY
NA	TRBV6-6	TRBJ1-3	ASAGGIRNTIY
NA	TRBV6-5	TRBJ1-1	ASSYDGESTEAF
NA	TRBV6-1	TRBJ1-3	ASSAGHLSGNTIY
NA	TRBV20-1	TRBJ1-5	SARDLGPGRPQH
TRBD1	TRBV10-3	TRBJ2-3	AISTGGSGDTQY
NA	TRBV4-3	TRBJ1-6	ASSQEPKNSPLH
TRBD1	TRBV12-3/TRBV12-4	TRBJ1-4	ASRQGAREKLF
NA	TRBV10-3	TRBJ2-7	AILGQGSGEQY
TRBD1	TRBV5-1	TRBJ1-2	ASSLLAGGDYGYT
NA	TRBV7-8	TRBJ2-5	ASTHSRETQY
NA	TRBV7-8	TRBJ1-2	ASSFLRTANYGYT
TRBD1	TRBV12-3/TRBV12-4	TRBJ1-6	ASSWDRGSPSSYNSPLH
NA	TRBV24-1	TRBJ2-5	ATSGSGQETQY
NA	TRBV5-4	TRBJ1-1	ASSSAKGLVDTEAF
NA	TRBV5-4	TRBJ2-3	ASSLPRTGGTDTQY
NA	TRBV18	TRBJ2-7	ASSPRGPSGLGEQY
NA	TRBV20-1	TRBJ2-1	SAVTPSSYNEQF
NA	TRBV7-2	TRBJ1-2	ASSPHWAASRGYGYT
TRBD1	TRBV6-5	TRBJ2-1	ASRRRGTGTRDRF
NA	TRBV11-1	TRBJ2-5	ASSPRFQETQY
NA	TRBV5-1	TRBJ2-7	ASSPSDGYEQY
TRBD1	TRBV7-9	TRBJ1-1	ASSPDRGPIRNTEAF
TRBD2	TRBV28	TRBJ2-7	ASRLAGGDEQY
NA	TRBV14	TRBJ2-2	ASSILRTGELF
TRBD1	TRBV7-2	TRBJ1-1	ASSSDKRGTAEAF
NA	TRBV28	TRBJ2-4	ASTPPGFEKNIQY
NA	TRBV12-3/TRBV12-4	TRBJ1-2	ASTIGLLYGYT
TRBD1	TRBV29-1	TRBJ2-3	SDHRGRTDTQY
TRBD1	TRBV27	TRBJ1-1	ASSLVQGGTEAF
NA	TRBV7-3	TRBJ2-6	ASSSQSSGANVLT
NA	TRBV15	TRBJ1-2	ATSTRHLRDYGYT
TRBD2	TRBV12-3/TRBV12-4	TRBJ2-2	ASSSSGTSGGDPTTGELF
TRBD1	TRBV3-1	TRBJ1-3	ASSQAGTGVDSGNTIY
TRBD1	TRBV4-2	TRBJ1-5	ASSQDWDREGQPQH
NA	TRBV4-3	TRBJ2-1	ASSQDAGSNYNEQF
TRBD2	TRBV7-2	TRBJ2-1	ASSLAPGGAGTEQF
NA	TRBV28	TRBJ1-4	ASSALGRARATNEKLF
NA	TRBV29-1	TRBJ1-2	SVEKGGVGYGYT
TRBD1	TRBV9	TRBJ1-2	ASSVDGQAYYGYT
NA	TRBV18	TRBJ1-1	ASSSHSTGTEAF
NA	TRBV12-3/TRBV12-4	TRBJ2-7	ASSPDNSYEQY
NA	TRBV12-5	TRBJ1-2	ASGPDEDYGYT
NA	TRBV16	TRBJ1-2	ASARGGTYGYT